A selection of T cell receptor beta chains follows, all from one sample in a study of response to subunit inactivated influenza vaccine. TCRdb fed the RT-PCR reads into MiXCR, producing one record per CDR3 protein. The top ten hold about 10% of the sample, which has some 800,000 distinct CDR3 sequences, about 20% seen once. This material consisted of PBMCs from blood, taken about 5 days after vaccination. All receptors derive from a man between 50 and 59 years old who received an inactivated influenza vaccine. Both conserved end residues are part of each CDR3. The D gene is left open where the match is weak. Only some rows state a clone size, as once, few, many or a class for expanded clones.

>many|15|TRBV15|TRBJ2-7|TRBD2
CATSTLAGGFYEQYF
TGTGCCACCAGCACCCTAGCGGGAGGGTTCTACGAGCAGTACTTC
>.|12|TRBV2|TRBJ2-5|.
CASRDIARTQYF
TGTGCCAGCAGGGACATCGCGCGGACCCAGTACTTC
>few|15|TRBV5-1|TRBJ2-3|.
CASDYGRGSTDTQYF
TGCGCCAGCGATTACGGGCGGGGATCCACAGATACGCAGTATTTT
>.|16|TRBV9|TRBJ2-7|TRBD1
CASSVAVGGAAYEQYF
TGTGCCAGCAGCGTAGCTGTAGGGGGCGCCGCCTACGAGCAGTACTTC
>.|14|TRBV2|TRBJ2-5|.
CASSDPPGVGTQYF
TGTGCCAGCAGTGACCCCCCTGGGGTGGGGACCCAGTACTTC
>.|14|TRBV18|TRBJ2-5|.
CASSPPEEGETQYF
TGTGCCAGCTCACCACCGGAGGAGGGGGAGACCCAGTACTTC
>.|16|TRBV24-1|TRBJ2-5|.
CATSDSDTLRFETQYF
TGTGCCACCAGTGATTCGGACACGTTAAGGTTTGAGACCCAGTACTTC
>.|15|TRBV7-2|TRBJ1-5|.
CASSLTQGRGQPQHF
TGTGCCAGCAGCCTAACCCAGGGCAGGGGTCAGCCCCAGCATTTT
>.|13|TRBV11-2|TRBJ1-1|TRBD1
CASRRQGDTEAFF
TGTGCCAGCAGGAGACAGGGTGACACTGAAGCTTTCTTT
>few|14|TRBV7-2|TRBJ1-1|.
CASSLQIMNTEAFF
TGTGCCAGCAGCTTACAGATCATGAACACTGAAGCTTTCTTT
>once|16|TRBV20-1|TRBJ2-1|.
CSARWTDSYQHNEQFF
TGCAGTGCTAGGTGGACGGACTCGTACCAACACAATGAGCAGTTCTTC
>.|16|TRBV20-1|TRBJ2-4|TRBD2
CSAQSGTSVTKNIQYF
TGCAGTGCTCAATCCGGGACTAGTGTAACCAAAAACATTCAGTACTTC
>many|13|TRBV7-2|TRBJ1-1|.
CASSPTVNTEAFF
TGTGCCAGCAGTCCTACAGTGAACACTGAAGCTTTCTTT